This T cell receptor (beta chain) was profiled in a study of post-analysis software for immune sequencing data. On the study more broadly: Relapsing-remitting, secondary progressive and progressive-relapsing courses of multiple sclerosis were included.

Overall study results and limits: F measure clustering grouped samples strongly by preparation batch. About 5 TRBV segments appeared more often in patients than in controls, and TRBV5-6, TRBV5-1 and TRBV20-1 were among these.

Unique molecular identifiers featured in each of the TCR beta cDNA libraries. When 1 to 10 million T cells were used, they gave roughly 500,000 cDNA molecules. One entry per CDR3 protein results from TCRdb running MiXCR on the PCR reads. The sample records approximately 150,000 distinct CDR3 sequences, 30% being singletons. The J segment lost 0 bases and the V segment lost 6 bases, leaving 11 bases of the junction unmatched. The length of the CDR3 is 17 residues. Germline CDR1 and CDR2: LGHDT and YNNKEL (reference sequence). Concerning this clonotype itself: Antigen unknown.

The TCR was taken from a girl aged 5-17 years with multiple sclerosis. Material: blood. The chain employs TRBV3-1 and TRBJ2-4, with 7 bases lining up with TRBD1. The chain's CDR3 is CASSLYRDSRAKNIQYF. CDR3 in DNA: TGTGCCAGCAGTTTATATCGGGACAGCAGAGCCAAAAACATTCAGTACTTC.